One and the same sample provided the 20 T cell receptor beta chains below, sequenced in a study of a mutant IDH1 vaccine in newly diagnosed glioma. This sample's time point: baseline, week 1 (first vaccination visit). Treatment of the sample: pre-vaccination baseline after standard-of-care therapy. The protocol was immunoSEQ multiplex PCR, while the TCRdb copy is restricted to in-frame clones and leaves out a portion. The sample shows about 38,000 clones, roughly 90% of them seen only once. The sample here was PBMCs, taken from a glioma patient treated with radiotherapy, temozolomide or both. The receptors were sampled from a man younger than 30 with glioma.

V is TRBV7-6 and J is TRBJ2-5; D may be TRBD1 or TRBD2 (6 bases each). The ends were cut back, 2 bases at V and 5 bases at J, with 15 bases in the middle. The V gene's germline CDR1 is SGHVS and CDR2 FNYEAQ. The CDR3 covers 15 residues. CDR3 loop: CASSLLAGGGETQYF. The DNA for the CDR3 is TGTGCCAGCAGCTTATTGGCAGGAGGGGGGGAGACCCAGTACTTC.

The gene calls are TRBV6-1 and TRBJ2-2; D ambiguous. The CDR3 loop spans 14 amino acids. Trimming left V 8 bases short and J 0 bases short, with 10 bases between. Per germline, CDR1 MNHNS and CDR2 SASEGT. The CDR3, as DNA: TGTGCCAGCTTTTCAGGCGCGAACACCGGGGAGCTGTTTTTT. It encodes CASFSGANTGELFF.

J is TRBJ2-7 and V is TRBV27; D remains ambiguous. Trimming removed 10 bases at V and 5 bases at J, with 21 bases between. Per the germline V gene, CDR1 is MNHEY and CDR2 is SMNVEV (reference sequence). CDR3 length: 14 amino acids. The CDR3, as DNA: TGTGCCACCTCCCGGAGCCCGACCGTCCACGAGCAGTACTTC. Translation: CATSRSPTVHEQYF.

CDR3 region: CASSSWTRAYEQYF. DNA for the CDR3: TGTGCCAGCAGCTCCTGGACTAGAGCCTACGAGCAGTACTTC. V usage is TRBV5-4 and J usage is TRBJ2-7; TRBD2 agrees at 7 bases. CDR3 size: 14 residues. Germline V gives CDR1 SGHNT, CDR2 YYREEE (reference sequence). The junction had 5 bases not matched to a gene; V was cut back by 3 bases and J by 2 bases. Based on the CDR3 plus reference TRBV5-4 and TRBJ2-7, the full variable domain is ETGVTQSPTHLIKTRGQQVTLRCSSQSGHNTVSWYQQALGQGPQFIFQYYREEENGRGNFPPRFSGLQFPNYSSELNVNALELDDSALYLCASSSWTRAYEQYFGPGTRLTVT.

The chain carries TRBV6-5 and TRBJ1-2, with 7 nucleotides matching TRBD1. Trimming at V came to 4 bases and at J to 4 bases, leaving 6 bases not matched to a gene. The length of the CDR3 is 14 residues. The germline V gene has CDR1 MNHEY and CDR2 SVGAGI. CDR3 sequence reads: CASSSRDRPYGYTF. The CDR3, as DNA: TGTGCCAGCAGTTCCAGGGACAGACCCTATGGCTACACCTTC.

This CDR3 reads CASQYRGLTMNTEAFF. The CDR3 DNA reads TGTGCCAGCCAATACAGGGGGCTTACCATGAACACTGAAGCTTTCTTT. V gene TRBV28 combines with J gene TRBJ1-1; 9 bases are a match to TRBD1. This CDR3 has 16 residues. CDR1 and CDR2 from the germline V gene are MDHEN and SYDVKM. J was trimmed by 0 bases and V by 8 bases; bases with no gene match: 10.

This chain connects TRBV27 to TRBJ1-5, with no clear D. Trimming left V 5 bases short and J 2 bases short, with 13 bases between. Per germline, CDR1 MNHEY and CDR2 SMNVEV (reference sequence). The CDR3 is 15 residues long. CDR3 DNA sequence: TGTGCCAGCAGTCCCCGGGAGGGCGGCAATCAGCCCCAGCATTTT. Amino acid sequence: CASSPREGGNQPQHF.

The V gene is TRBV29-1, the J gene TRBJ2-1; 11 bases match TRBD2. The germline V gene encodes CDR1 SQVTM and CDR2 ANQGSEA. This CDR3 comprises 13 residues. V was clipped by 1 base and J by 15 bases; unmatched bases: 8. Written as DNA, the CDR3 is TGCAGCGTTGAAGTGGCTAGCGGGAGGTCGCGGTTCTTC. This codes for CSVEVASGRSRFF.

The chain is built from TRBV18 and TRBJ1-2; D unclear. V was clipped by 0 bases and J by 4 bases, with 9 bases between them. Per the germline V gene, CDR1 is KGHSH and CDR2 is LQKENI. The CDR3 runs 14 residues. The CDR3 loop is CASSPPEVGYGYTF. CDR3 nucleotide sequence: TGTGCCAGCTCACCACCGGAGGTTGGCTATGGCTACACCTTC.

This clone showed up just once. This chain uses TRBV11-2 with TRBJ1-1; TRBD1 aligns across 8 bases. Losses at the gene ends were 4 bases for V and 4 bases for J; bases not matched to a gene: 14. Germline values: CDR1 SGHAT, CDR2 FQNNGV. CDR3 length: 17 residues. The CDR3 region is CASSSRPGQVRGTEAFF. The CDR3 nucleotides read TGTGCCAGCAGCTCGCGGCCGGGACAGGTCAGAGGCACTGAAGCTTTCTTT. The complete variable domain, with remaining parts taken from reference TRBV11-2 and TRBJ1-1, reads EAGVAQSPRYKIIEKRQSVAFWCNPISGHATLYWYQQILGQGPKLLIQFQNNGVVDDSQLPKDRFSAERLKGVDSTLKIQPAKLEDSAVYLCASSSRPGQVRGTEAFFGQGTRLTVV.

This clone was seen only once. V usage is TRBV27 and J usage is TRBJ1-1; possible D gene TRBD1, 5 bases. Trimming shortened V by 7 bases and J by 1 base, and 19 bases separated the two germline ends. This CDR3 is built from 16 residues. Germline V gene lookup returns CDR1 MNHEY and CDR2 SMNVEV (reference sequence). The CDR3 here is CASIRLPRGENTEAFF. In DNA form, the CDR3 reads TGTGCCAGCATCCGACTCCCCCGGGGGGAGAACACTGAAGCTTTCTTT.

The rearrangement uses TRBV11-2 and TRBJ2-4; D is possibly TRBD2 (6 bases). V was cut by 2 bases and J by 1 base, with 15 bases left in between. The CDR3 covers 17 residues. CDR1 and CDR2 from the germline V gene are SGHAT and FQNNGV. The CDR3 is CASSLRISGGAKNIQYF. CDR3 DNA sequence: TGTGCCAGCAGCTTAAGGATTAGCGGAGGGGCCAAAAACATTCAGTACTTC. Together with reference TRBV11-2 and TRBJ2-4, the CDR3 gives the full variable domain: EAGVAQSPRYKIIEKRQSVAFWCNPISGHATLYWYQQILGQGPKLLIQFQNNGVVDDSQLPKDRFSAERLKGVDSTLKIQPAKLEDSAVYLCASSLRISGGAKNIQYFGAGTRLSVL.

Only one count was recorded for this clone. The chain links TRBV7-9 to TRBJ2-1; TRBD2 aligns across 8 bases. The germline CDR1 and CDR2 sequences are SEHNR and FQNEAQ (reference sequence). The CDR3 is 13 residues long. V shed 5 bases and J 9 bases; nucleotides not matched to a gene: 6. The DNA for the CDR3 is TGTGCCAGCAGCCTAGGACTAGCTTCTGAGCAGTTCTTC. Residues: CASSLGLASEQFF.

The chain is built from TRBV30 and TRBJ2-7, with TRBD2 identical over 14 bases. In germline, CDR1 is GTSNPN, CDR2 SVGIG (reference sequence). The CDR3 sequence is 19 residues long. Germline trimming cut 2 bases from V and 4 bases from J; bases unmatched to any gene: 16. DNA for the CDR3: TGTGCCTGGAGTAGGTGGAGACTAGCGGGAGGGCCGGGGTTATACGAGCAGTACTTC. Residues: CAWSRWRLAGGPGLYEQYF. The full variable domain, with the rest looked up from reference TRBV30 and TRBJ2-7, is SQTIHQWPATLVQPVGSPLSLECTVEGTSNPNLYWYRQAAGRGLQLLFYSVGIGQISSEVPQNLSASRPQDRQFILSSKKLLLSDSGFYLCAWSRWRLAGGPGLYEQYFGPGTRLTVT.

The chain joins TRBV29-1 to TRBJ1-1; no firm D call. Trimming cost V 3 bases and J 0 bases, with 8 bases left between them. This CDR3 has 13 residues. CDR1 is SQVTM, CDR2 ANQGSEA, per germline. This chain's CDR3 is CSVENPLNTEAFF. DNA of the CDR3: TGCAGCGTTGAGAACCCCCTGAACACTGAAGCTTTCTTT. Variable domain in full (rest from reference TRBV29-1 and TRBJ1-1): SAVISQKPSRDICQRGTSLTIQCQVDSQVTMMFWYRQQPGQSLTLIATANQGSEATYESGFVIDKFPISRPNLTFSTLTVSNMSPEDSSIYLCSVENPLNTEAFFGQGTRLTVV.

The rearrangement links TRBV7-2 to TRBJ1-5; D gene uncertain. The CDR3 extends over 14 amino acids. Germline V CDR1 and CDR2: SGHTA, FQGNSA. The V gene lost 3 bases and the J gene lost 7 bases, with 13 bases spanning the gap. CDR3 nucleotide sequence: TGTGCCAGCAGCTTTGGCGGCCCGCGGCAGCCCCAGCATTTT. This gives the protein CASSFGGPRQPQHF. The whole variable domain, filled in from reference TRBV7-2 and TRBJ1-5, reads GAGVSQSPSNKVTEKGKDVELRCDPISGHTALYWYRQSLGQGLEFLIYFQGNSAPDKSGLPSDRFSAERTGGSVSTLTIQRTQQEDSAVYLCASSFGGPRQPQHFGDGTRLSIL.

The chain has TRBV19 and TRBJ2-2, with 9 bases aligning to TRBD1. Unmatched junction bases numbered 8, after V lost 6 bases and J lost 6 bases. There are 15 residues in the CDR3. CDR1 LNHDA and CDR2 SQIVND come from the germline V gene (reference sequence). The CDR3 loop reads CASSSGTGLPGELFF. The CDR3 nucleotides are TGTGCCAGTAGCTCCGGGACAGGGCTTCCCGGGGAGCTGTTTTTT.

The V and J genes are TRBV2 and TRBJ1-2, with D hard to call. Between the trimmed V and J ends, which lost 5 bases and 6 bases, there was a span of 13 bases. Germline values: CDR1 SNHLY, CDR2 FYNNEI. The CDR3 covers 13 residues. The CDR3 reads CASSQGLHNGYTF. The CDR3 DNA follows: TGTGCCAGCAGTCAAGGTCTTCACAATGGCTACACCTTC.

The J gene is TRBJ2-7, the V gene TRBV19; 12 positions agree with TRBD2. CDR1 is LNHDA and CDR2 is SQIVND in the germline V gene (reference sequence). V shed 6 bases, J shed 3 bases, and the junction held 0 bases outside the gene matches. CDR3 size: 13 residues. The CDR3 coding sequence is TGTGCCAGTAGGACTAGCGGGAGCTACGAGCAGTACTTC. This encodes CASRTSGSYEQYF.

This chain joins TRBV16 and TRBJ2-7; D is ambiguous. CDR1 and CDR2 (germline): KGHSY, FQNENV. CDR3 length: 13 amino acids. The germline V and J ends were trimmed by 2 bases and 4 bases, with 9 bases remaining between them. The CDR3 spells CASSQGPGYEQYF. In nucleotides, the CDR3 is TGTGCCAGCAGCCAAGGGCCAGGTTACGAGCAGTACTTC.